This T cell receptor (beta chain) was recorded in a study of T cells after yellow fever vaccination. Broader study findings: Only a small proportion of the clonotypes turned up in both the CD4 and the CD8 compartments, likely arising from convergent recombination. Once the booster was given, most primary-vaccination clones reappeared, at around 96% for CD4 and roughly 86% for CD8.

As to this clonotype: Its specificity is not known.

The study made its TCR cDNA through 5'RACE template switching. That step introduced a universal primer site along with UMIs. TCRdb recomputed calls from the 5' RACE reads with MiXCR, one row per CDR3 protein. The table lists some 400,000 distinct CDR3 sequences, around 20% of them singletons. The source of this sequence is a man between 18 and 35 years old who received the YFV17D yellow fever vaccine. The material was PBMCs, obtained before the yellow fever booster vaccination.

CDR3 residues: CASSPNWTGGGKGYTF. CDR3 nucleotides: TGTGCCAGCAGTCCCAATTGGACAGGGGGCGGCAAGGGCTACACCTTC. This chain connects TRBV6-5 to TRBJ1-2; 11 nucleotides align to TRBD1. Germline V gene lookup returns CDR1 MNHEY and CDR2 SVGAGI. This CDR3 region has 16 residues. Trimming cost V 5 bases and J 8 bases; bases outside gene matches: 13.